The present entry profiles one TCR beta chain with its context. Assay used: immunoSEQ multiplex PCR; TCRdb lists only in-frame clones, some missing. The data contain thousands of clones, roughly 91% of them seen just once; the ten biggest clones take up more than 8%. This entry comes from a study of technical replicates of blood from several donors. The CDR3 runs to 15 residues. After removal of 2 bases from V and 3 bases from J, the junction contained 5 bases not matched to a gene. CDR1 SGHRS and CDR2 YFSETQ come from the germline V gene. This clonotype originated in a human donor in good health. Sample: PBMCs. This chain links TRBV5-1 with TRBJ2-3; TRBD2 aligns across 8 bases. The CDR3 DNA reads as TGCGCCAGCAGCTTAGCGGGAGTAACGACAGATACGCAGTATTTT. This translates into CASSLAGVTTDTQYF.